Described below is a single TCR beta chain sequence and its context. Original methodology: Using reference gene primer amplification, nucleated cell counts were estimated. Data came from immunoSEQ multiplex PCR; TCRdb stores just in-frame clones and leaves some out. The V and J calls and clone size are taken from that table; D and trimming were inferred from the DNA. Among 100,000 to 150,000 clones listed, about 72% were seen once. The entry originates in a study of blood T cell repertoires in COVID-19. Study overall: Sites across the United States, Italy and Spain contributed samples from acute and convalescent COVID-19. From T cells, B-cell-depleted T cells, or PBMCs came the material, which was cDNA or gDNA.

V lost 2 bases to trimming and J lost 4 bases, with 14 bases between them. Germline lookup yields CDR1 LGHDT and CDR2 YNNKEL (reference sequence). The CDR3 loop spans 15 amino acids. This TCR derives from a woman in her sixties or seventies with acute or convalescent COVID-19. The rearrangement uses TRBV3-1 (or the pseudogene TRBV3-2) and TRBJ1-2; D not resolved. The sequenced sample consisted of peripheral blood. CDR3 coding DNA: TGTGCCAGCAGCCAATTGGTCGGGGTTCCCTATGGCTACACCTTC. Translating gives CASSQLVGVPYGYTF.